This T cell receptor (beta chain) was obtained from a study of T cells in Graves' hyperthyroidism and ophthalmopathy. As for the study in general: Upon initial diagnosis and before any treatment, peripheral blood was collected. Study-level points and caveats: Before onset, by a median of approximately 5.9 months, the model predicted ophthalmopathy.

Regarding this clonotype: Its antigen is not identified.

The CDR3 regions of TCR beta were amplified from RNA transcripts. When the TCR CDR3 underwent first-round RT-PCR, the HTBI primer set was used. TCRdb passed the multiplex PCR reads through MiXCR, listing each CDR3 protein once. The sample carries 500,000 or so distinct CDR3 sequences, more than 15% recorded once. What was sequenced was blood. The origin of this receptor is a woman aged 18-29 years with Graves' ophthalmopathy.

The CDR3 spells CASSRSFGRGRTEAFF. In DNA form, the CDR3 reads TGTGCCAGCAGCCGCTCGTTTGGCAGGGGGAGGACTGAAGCTTTCTTT. The rearrangement uses TRBV6-1 and TRBJ1-1, with 7 bases matching TRBD1. The trim removed 6 bases at V and 5 bases at J, leaving 15 bases unmatched. Germline CDR1 reads MNHNS; CDR2 reads SASEGT. This CDR3 contains 16 residues.